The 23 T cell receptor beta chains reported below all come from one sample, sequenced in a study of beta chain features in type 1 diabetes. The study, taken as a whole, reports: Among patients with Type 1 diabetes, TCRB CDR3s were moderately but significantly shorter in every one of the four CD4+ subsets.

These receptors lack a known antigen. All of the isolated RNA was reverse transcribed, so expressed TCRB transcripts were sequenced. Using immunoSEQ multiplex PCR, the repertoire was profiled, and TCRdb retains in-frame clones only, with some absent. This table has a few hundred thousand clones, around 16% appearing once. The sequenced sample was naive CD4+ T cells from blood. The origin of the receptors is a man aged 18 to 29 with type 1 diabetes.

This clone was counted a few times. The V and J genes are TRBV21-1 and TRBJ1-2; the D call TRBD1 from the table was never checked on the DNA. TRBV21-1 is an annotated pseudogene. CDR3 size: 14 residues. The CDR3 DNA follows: TGTGCCAGCAGCCACAGGGTGCTAGGCTGGGGCTACACCTTC. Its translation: CASSHRVLGWGYTF.

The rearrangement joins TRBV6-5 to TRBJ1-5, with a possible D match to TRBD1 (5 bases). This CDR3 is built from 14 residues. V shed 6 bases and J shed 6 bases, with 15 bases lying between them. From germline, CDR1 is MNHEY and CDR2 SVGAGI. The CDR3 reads CASSPDWGGQPQHF. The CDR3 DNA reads TGTGCCAGCAGCCCGGACTGGGGGGGTCAGCCCCAGCATTTT.

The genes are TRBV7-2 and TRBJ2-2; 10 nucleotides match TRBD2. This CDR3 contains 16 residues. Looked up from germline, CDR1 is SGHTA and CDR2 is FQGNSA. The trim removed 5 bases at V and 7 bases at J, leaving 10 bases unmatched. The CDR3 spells CASSLPSGGAYGELFF. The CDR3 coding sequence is TGTGCCAGCAGCCTCCCCAGCGGGGGGGCTTACGGGGAGCTGTTTTTT.

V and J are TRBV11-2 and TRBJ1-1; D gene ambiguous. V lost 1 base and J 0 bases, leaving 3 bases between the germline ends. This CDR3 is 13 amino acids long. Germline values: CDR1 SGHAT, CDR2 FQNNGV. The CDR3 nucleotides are TGTGCCAGCAGCTTAGTAGTGAACACTGAAGCTTTCTTT. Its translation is CASSLVVNTEAFF. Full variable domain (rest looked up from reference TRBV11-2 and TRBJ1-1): EAGVAQSPRYKIIEKRQSVAFWCNPISGHATLYWYQQILGQGPKLLIQFQNNGVVDDSQLPKDRFSAERLKGVDSTLKIQPAKLEDSAVYLCASSLVVNTEAFFGQGTRLTVV.

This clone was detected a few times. The CDR3 here is CASSSGLAGVWETQYF. In DNA, the CDR3 is TGTGCCAGCAGCAGCGGACTAGCGGGAGTGTGGGAGACCCAGTACTTC. The V and J genes are TRBV28 and TRBJ2-5, with 13 bases matching TRBD2. The CDR3 covers 16 residues. With 6 bases clipped from V and 5 bases from J, the junction kept 9 bases outside the gene matches. Germline V gene lookup returns CDR1 MDHEN and CDR2 SYDVKM.

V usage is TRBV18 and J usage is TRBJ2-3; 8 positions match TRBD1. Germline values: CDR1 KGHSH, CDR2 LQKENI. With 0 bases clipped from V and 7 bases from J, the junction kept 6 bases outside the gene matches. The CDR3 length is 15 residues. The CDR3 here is CASSPPGTGSYTQYF. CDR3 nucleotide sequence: TGTGCCAGCTCACCACCGGGGACAGGATCCTATACGCAGTATTTT.

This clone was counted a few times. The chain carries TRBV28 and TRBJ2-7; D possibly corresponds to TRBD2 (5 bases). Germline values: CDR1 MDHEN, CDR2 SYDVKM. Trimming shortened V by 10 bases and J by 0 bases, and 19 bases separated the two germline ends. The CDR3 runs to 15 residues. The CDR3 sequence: CAIRPAEPSSYEQYF. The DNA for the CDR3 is TGTGCCATCCGCCCAGCGGAGCCGAGCTCCTACGAGCAGTACTTC.

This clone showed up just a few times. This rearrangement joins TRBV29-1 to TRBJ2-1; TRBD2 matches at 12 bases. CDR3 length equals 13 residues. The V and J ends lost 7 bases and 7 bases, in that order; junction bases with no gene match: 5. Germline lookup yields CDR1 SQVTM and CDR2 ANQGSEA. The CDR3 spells CSAGLAGWNEQFF. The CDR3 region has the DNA TGCAGCGCCGGACTAGCGGGGTGGAATGAGCAGTTCTTC.

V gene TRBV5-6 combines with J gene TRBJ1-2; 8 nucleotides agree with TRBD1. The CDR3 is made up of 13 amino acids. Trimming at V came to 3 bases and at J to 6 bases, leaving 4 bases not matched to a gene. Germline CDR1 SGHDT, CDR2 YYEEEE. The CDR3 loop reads CASSSDRGHGYTF. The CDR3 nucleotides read TGTGCCAGCAGCTCCGACAGGGGACATGGCTACACCTTC.

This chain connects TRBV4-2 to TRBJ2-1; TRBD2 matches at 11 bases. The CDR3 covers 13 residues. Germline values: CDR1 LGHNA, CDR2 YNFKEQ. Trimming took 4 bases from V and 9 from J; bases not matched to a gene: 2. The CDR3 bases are TGTGCCAGCAGCCCCCTAGCGGGAGGTGAGCAGTTCTTC. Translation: CASSPLAGGEQFF.

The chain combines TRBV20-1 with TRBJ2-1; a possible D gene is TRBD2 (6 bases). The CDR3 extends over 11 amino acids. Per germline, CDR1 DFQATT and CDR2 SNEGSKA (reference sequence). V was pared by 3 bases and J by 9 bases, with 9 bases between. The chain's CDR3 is CSASRGSEQFF. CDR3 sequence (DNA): TGCAGTGCTAGTCGGGGGAGTGAGCAGTTCTTC.

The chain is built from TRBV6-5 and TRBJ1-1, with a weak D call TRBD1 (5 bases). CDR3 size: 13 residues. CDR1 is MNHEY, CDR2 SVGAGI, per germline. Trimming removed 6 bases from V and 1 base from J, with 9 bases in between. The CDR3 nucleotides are TGTGCCAGCAGCCCCGGACAGAACACTGAAGCTTTCTTT. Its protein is CASSPGQNTEAFF.

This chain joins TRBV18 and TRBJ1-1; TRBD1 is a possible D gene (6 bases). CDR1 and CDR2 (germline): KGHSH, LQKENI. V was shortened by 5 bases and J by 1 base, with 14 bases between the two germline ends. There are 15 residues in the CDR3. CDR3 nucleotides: TGTGCCAGCTCAGCAAACAGGGTGAGGAACACTGAAGCTTTCTTT. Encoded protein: CASSANRVRNTEAFF.

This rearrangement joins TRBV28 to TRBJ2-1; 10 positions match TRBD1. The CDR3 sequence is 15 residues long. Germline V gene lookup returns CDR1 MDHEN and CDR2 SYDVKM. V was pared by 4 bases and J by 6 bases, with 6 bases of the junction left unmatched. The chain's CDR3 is CASSSTGTGANEQFF. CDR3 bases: TGTGCCAGCAGTTCGACCGGGACAGGGGCCAATGAGCAGTTCTTC. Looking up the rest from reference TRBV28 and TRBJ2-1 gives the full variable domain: DVKVTQSSRYLVKRTGEKVFLECVQDMDHENMFWYRQDPGLGLRLIYFSYDVKMKEKGDIPEGYSVSREKKERFSLILESASTNQTSMYLCASSSTGTGANEQFFGPGTRLTVL.

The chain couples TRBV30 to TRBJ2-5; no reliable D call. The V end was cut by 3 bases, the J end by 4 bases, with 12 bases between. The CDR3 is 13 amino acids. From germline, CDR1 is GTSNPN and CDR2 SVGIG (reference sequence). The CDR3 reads CAWSPALGETQYF. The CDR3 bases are TGTGCCTGGAGCCCAGCGCTAGGAGAGACCCAGTACTTC.

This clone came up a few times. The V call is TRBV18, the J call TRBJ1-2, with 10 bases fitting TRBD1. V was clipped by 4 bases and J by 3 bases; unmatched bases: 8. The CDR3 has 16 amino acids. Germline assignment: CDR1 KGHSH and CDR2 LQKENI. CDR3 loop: CASSLLGQGSDYGYTF. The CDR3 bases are TGTGCCAGCTCACTACTGGGACAGGGGTCAGACTATGGCTACACCTTC. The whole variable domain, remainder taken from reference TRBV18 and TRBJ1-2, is NAGVMQNPRHLVRRRGQEARLRCSPMKGHSHVYWYRQLPEEGLKFMVYLQKENIIDESGMPKERFSAEFPKEGPSILRIQQVVRGDSAAYFCASSLLGQGSDYGYTFGSGTRLTVV.

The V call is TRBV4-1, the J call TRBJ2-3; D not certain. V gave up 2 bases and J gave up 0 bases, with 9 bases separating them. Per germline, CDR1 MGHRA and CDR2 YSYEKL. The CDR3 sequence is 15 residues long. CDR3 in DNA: TGCGCCAGCAGCCAAAAAGACTGGAGCACAGATACGCAGTATTTT. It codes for CASSQKDWSTDTQYF.

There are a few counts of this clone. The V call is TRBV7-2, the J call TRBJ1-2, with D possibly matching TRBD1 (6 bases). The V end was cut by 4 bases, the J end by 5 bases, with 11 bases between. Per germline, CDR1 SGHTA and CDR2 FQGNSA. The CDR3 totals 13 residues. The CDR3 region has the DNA TGTGCCAGCAGCTCGGACAGACAGTATGGCTACACCTTC. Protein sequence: CASSSDRQYGYTF.

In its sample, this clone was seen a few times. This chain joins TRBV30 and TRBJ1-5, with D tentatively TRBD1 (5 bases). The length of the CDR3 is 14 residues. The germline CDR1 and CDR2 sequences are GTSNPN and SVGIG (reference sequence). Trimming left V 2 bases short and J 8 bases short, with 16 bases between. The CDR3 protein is CAWSHHGGSEPQHF. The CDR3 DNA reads TGTGCCTGGAGTCATCACGGGGGGTCCGAGCCCCAGCATTTT. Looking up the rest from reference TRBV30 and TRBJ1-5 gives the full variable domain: SQTIHQWPATLVQPVGSPLSLECTVEGTSNPNLYWYRQAAGRGLQLLFYSVGIGQISSEVPQNLSASRPQDRQFILSSKKLLLSDSGFYLCAWSHHGGSEPQHFGDGTRLSIL.

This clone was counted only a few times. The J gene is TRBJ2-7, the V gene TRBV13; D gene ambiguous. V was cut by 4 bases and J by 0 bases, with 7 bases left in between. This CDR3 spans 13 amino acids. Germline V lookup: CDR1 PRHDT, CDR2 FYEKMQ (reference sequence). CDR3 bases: TGTGCCAGCAGCTCAACATACTCCTACGAGCAGTACTTC. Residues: CASSSTYSYEQYF. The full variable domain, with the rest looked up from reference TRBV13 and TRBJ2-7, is AAGVIQSPRHLIKEKRETATLKCYPIPRHDTVYWYQQGPGQDPQFLISFYEKMQSDKGSIPDRFSAQQFSDYHSELNMSSLELGDSALYFCASSSTYSYEQYFGPGTRLTVT.

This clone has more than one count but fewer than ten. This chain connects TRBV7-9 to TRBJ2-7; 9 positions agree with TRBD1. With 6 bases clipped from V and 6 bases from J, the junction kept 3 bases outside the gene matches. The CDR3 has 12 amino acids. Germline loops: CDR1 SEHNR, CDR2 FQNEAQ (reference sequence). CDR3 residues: CASRGQGSEQYF. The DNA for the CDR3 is TGTGCCAGCAGGGGACAGGGTTCCGAGCAGTACTTC.

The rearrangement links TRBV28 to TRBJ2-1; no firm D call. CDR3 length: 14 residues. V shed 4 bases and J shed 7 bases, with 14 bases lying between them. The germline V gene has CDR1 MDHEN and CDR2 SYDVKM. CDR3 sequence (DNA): TGTGCCAGCAGTTCCCAACGATCGAGGAATGAGCAGTTCTTC. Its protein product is CASSSQRSRNEQFF.

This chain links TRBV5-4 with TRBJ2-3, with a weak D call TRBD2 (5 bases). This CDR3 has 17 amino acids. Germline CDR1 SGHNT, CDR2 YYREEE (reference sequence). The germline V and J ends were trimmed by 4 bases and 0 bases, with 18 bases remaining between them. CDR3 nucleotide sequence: TGTGCCAGCAGCACGGCGAAACGGGGTCCTAGCACAGATACGCAGTATTTT. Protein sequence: CASSTAKRGPSTDTQYF. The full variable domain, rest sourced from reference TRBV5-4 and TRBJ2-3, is ETGVTQSPTHLIKTRGQQVTLRCSSQSGHNTVSWYQQALGQGPQFIFQYYREEENGRGNFPPRFSGLQFPNYSSELNVNALELDDSALYLCASSTAKRGPSTDTQYFGPGTRLTVL.